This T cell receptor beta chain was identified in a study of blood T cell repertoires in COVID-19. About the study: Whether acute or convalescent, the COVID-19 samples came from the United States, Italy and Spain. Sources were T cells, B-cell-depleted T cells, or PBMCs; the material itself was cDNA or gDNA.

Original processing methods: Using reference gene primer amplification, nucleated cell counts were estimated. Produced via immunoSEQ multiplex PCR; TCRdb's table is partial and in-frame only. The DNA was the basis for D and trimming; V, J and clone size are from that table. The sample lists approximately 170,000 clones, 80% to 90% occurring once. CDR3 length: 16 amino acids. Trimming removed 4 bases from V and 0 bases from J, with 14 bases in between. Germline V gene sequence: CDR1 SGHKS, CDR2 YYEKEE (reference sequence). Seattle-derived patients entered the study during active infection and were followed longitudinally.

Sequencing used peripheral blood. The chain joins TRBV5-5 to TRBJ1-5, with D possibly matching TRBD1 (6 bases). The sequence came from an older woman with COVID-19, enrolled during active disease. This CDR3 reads CASSQGWGNSNQPQHF. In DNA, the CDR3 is TGTGCCAGCAGCCAGGGGTGGGGAAATAGCAATCAGCCCCAGCATTTT.